This T cell receptor beta chain derives from a study of T cells in Graves' hyperthyroidism and ophthalmopathy. Study observations and caveats: Most thyroid clonotypes with frequency above 0.001 were detected in blood.

This clonotype has just a few counts. Its antigen is as yet unknown. CDR1 is LNHDA, CDR2 SQIVND, per germline (reference sequence). This CDR3 is built from 16 residues. The ends were cut back, 1 base at V and 3 bases at J, with 12 bases in the middle. Diagnoses were established using clinical symptoms, serum thyroxine and TRAb, thyroid ultrasound and orbital computed tomography. RNA transcripts yielded amplified TCR beta CDR3 regions. The TCR CDR3 first-round RT-PCR relied on the HTBI primer set. TCRdb ran MiXCR on the multiplex PCR reads and lists one entry per CDR3 protein. Of 300,000 or so distinct CDR3 sequences listed, roughly 15% are singletons.

V gene TRBV19 combines with J gene TRBJ2-2; the D gene could be TRBD1 or TRBD2 (5 bases each). The sample comprised blood. The origin of this receptor is a man aged 30 to 39 with Graves' hyperthyroidism. The chain's CDR3 is CASSIVGPGYTGELFF. In nucleotides, the CDR3 is TGTGCCAGTAGTATAGTGGGACCGGGTTACACCGGGGAGCTGTTTTTT.